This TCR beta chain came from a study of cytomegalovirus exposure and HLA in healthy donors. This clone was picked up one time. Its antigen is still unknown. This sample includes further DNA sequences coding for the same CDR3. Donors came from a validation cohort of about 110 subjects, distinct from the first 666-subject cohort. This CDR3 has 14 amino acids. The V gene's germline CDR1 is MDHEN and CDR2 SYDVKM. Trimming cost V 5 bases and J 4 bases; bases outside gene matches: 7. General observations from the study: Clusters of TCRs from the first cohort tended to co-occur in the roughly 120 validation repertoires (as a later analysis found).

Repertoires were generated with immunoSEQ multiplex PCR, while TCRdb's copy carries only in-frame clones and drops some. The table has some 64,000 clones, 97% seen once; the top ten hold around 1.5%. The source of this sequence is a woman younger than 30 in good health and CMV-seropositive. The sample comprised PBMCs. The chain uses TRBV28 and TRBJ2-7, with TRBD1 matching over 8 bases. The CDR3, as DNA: TGTGCCAGCAGTCTCCAGGGGGCGCGGTACGAGCAGTACTTC. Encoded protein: CASSLQGARYEQYF.